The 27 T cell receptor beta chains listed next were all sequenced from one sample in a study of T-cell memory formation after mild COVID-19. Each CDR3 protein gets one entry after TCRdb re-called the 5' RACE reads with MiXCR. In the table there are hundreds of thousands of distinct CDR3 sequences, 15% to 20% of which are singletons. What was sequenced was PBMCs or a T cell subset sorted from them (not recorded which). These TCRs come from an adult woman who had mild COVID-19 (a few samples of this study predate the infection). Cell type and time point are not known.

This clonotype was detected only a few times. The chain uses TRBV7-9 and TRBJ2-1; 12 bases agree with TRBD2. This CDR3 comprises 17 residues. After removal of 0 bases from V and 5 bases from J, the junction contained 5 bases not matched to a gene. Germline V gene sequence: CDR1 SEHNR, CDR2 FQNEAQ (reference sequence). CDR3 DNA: TGTGCCAGCAGCTTAGCCCTAGCGGGGGGGCCCCACAATGAGCAGTTCTTC. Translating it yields CASSLALAGGPHNEQFF.

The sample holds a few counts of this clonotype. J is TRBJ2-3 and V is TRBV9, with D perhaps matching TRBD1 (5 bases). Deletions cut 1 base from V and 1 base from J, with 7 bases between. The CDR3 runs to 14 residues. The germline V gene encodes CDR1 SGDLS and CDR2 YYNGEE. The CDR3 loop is CASSVMTGTDTQYF. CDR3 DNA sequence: TGTGCCAGCAGCGTAATGACAGGCACAGATACGCAGTATTTT.

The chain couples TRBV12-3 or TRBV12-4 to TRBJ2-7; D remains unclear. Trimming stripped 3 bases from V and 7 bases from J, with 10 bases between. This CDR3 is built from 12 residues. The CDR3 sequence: CASSLFGGEQYF. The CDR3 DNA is TGTGCCAGCAGTTTGTTTGGTGGAGAGCAGTACTTC.

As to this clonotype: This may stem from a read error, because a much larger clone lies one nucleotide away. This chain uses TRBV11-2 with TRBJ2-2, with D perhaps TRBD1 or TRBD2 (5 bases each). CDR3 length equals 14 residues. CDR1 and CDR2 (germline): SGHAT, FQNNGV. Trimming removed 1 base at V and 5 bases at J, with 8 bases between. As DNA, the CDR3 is TGTGCCAGCAGCTTAGCGTGGGGGACCGGGGAGCTGTTTTTT. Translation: CASSLAWGTGELFF.

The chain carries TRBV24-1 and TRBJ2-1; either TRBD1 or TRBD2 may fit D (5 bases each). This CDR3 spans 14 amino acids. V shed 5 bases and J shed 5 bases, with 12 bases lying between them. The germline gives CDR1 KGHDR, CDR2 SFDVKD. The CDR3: CATSGWDGDNEQFF. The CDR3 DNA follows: TGTGCCACCAGTGGATGGGACGGCGACAATGAGCAGTTCTTC.

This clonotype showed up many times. The CDR3 sequence: CSARANTEAFF. The DNA of the CDR3 is TGCAGTGCTAGAGCGAACACTGAAGCTTTCTTT. The rearrangement links TRBV20-1 to TRBJ1-1; D gene unclear. CDR3 size: 11 residues. V dropped 1 base and J dropped 1 base, with 1 base sitting between them. Germline CDR1 DFQATT, CDR2 SNEGSKA (reference sequence).

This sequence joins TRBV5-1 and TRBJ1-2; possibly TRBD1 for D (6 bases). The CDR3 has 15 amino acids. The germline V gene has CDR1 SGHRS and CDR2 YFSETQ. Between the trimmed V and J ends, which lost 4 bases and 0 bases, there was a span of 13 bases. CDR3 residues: CASSPGTLANYGYTF. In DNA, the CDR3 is TGCGCCAGCAGCCCCGGGACACTTGCTAACTATGGCTACACCTTC.

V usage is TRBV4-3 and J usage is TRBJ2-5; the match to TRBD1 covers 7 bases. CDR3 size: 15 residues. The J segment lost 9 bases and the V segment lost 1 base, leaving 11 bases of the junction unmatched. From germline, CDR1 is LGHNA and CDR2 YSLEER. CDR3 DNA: TGCGCCAGCAGCCAAGCCGGGACACCAACAGGGGCCCAGTACTTC. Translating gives CASSQAGTPTGAQYF.

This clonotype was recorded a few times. CDR3 sequence: CASSLAERTEAFF. The DNA of the CDR3 is TGTGCCAGCAGCTTAGCCGAGAGAACTGAAGCTTTCTTT. V is TRBV7-2 and J is TRBJ1-1; D remains unclear. V lost 0 bases and J lost 5, with 7 bases in between. This CDR3 is 13 amino acids long. Germline CDR1 SGHTA, CDR2 FQGNSA.

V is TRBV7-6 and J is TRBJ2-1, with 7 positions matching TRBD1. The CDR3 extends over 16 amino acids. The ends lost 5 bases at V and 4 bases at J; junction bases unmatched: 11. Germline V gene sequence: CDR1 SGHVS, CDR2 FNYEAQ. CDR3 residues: CASSTVQGTTYNEQFF. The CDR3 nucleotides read TGTGCCAGCAGCACGGTACAGGGGACCACTTACAATGAGCAGTTCTTC.

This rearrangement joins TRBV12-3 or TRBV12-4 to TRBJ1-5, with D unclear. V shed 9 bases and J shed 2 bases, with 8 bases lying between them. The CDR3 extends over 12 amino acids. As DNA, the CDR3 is TGTGCCAGTCGTAGGGGCAATCAGCCCCAGCATTTT. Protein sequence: CASRRGNQPQHF.

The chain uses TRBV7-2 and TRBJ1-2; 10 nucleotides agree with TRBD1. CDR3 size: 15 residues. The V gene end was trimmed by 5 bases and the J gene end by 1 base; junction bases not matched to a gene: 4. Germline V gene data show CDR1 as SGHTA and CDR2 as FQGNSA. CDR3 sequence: CASSRRTGGNYGYTF. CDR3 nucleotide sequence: TGTGCCAGCAGCCGCCGGACAGGGGGTAACTATGGCTACACCTTC. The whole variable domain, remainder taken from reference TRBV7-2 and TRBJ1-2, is GAGVSQSPSNKVTEKGKDVELRCDPISGHTALYWYRQSLGQGLEFLIYFQGNSAPDKSGLPSDRFSAERTGGSVSTLTIQRTQQEDSAVYLCASSRRTGGNYGYTFGSGTRLTVV.

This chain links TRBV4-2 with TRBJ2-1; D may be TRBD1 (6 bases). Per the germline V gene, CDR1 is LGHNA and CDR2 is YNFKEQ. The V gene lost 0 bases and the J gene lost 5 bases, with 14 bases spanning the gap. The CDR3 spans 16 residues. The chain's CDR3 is CASSQEGQGWDNEQFF. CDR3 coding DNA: TGTGCCAGCAGCCAAGAGGGCCAGGGGTGGGACAATGAGCAGTTCTTC.

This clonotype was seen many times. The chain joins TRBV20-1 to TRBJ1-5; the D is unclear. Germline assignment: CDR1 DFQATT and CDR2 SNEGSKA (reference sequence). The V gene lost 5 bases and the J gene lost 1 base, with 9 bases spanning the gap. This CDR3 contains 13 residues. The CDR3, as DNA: TGCAGTGCTTCCCTCGGCAGCAATCAGCCCCAGCATTTT. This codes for CSASLGSNQPQHF.

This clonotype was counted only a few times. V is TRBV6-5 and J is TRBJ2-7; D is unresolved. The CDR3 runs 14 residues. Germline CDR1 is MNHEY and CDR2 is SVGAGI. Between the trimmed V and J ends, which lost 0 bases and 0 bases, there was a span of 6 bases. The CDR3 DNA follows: TGTGCCAGCAGTTACTCGCATACCTCCTACGAGCAGTACTTC. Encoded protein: CASSYSHTSYEQYF.

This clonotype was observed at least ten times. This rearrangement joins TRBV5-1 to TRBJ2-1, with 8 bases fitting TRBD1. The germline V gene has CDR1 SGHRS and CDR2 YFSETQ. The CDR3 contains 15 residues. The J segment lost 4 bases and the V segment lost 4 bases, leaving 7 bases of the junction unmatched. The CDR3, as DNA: TGCGCCAGCAGCGCGGACAGGGTAGCGTACAATGAGCAGTTCTTC. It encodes CASSADRVAYNEQFF.

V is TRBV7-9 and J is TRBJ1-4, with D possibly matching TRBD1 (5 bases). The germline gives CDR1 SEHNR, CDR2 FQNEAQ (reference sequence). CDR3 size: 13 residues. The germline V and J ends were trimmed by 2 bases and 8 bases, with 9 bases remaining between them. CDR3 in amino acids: CASSLQGWEKLFF. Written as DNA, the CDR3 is TGTGCCAGCAGCTTACAGGGCTGGGAAAAACTGTTTTTT. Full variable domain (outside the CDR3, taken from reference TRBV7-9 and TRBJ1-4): DTGVSQNPRHKITKRGQNVTFRCDPISEHNRLYWYRQTLGQGPEFLTYFQNEAQLEKSRLLSDRFSAERPKGSFSTLEIQRTEQGDSAMYLCASSLQGWEKLFFGSGTQLSVL.

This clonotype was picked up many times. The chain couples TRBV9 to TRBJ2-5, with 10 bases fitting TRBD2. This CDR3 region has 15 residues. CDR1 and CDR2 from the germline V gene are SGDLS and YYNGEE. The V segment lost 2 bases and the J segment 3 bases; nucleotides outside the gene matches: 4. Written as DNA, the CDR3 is TGTGCCAGCAGCGTTACGGGGACTAGCGAAGAGACCCAGTACTTC. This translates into CASSVTGTSEETQYF.

The CDR3 sequence is CASSFGGRPESQPQHF. The DNA for the CDR3 is TGTGCCAGCAGTTTTGGCGGCCGGCCGGAATCTCAGCCCCAGCATTTT. The V gene is TRBV12-3 or TRBV12-4, the J gene TRBJ1-5; D remains ambiguous. Trimming left V 3 bases short and J 6 bases short, with 18 bases between. The CDR3 spans 16 residues.

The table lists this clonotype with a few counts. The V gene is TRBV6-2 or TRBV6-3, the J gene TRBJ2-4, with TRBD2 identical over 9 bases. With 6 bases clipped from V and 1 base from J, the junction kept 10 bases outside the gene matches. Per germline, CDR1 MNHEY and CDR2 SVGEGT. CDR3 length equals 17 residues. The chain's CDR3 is CASRPTSGPKAKNIQYF. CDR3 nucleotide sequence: TGTGCCAGCAGGCCTACTAGCGGGCCTAAGGCCAAAAACATTCAGTACTTC.

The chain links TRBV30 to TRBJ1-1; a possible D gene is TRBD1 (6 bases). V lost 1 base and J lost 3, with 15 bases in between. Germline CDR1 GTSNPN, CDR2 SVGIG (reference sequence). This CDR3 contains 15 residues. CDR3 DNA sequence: TGTGCCTGGAGTGGGATCCAGGGGTGGGACACTGAAGCTTTCTTT. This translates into CAWSGIQGWDTEAFF.

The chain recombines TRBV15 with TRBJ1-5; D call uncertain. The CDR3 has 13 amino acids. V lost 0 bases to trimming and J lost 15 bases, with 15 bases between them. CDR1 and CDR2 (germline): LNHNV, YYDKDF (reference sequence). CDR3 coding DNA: TGTGCCACCAGCAGAGATTTCAAGTTAGCTAGGCATTTT. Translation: CATSRDFKLARHF.

The DNA for the CDR3 is TGTGCCAGCCAACGGAGCGGGAAGAGGGAGCTGTTTTTT. This codes for CASQRSGKRELFF. V is TRBV2 and J is TRBJ2-2, with TRBD2 matching 7 bases. CDR3 length: 13 amino acids. Germline assignment: CDR1 SNHLY and CDR2 FYNNEI. J was trimmed by 9 bases and V by 8 bases; bases with no gene match: 9.

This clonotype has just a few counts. The CDR3 DNA reads TGTGCCAGCAGCTCGTATGCGAGCGAGCAGTACTTC. Amino acid sequence: CASSSYASEQYF. The V call is TRBV7-2, the J call TRBJ2-7; D is unresolved. The V and J ends lost 4 bases and 6 bases respectively, with 10 bases between them. The CDR3 runs to 12 residues. Germline CDR1 is SGHTA and CDR2 is FQGNSA.

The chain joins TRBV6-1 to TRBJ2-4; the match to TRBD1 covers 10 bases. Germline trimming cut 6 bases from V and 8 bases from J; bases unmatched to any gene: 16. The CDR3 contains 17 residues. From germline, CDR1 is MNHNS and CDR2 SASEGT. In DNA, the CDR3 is TGTGCCAGCAGGATCTCTCCCCGGGACAGGGGAAGGGACATTCAGTACTTC. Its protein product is CASRISPRDRGRDIQYF.

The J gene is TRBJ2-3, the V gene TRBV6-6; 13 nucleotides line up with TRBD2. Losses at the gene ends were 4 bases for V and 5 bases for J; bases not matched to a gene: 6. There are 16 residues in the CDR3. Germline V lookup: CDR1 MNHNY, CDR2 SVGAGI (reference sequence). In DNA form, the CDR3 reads TGTGCCAGCAGTTTAGGACTAGCGGGAGTGAAAGATACGCAGTATTTT. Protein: CASSLGLAGVKDTQYF.

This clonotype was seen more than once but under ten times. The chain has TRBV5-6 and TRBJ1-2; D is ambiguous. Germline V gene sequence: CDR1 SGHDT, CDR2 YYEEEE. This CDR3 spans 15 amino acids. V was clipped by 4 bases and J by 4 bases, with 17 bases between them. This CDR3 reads CASSLGSFTSYGYTF. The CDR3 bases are TGTGCCAGCAGCCTAGGGTCGTTCACCTCCTATGGCTACACCTTC.